What follows describes a single T cell receptor (beta chain). It has no known antigen specificity. The record has no base qualities; no much larger clone is one base away. This record comes from a study of OX40 agonist ivuxolimab in advanced cancers. Describing the broader study: Ivuxolimab was a fully human IgG2 agonistic monoclonal antibody targeting the costimulatory receptor OX40 (CD134). In the dose-escalation cohort, roughly four fifths of patients were male, and the mean age was approximately 60 years, with a range of 23 to 79. Of the approximately 54 patients in dose escalation, about 20 had hepatocellular carcinoma, some 15 had melanoma, 9 had renal cell carcinoma and 9 had head and neck cancer. Intravenous ivuxolimab was administered to patients every 2 weeks at six dose levels: 0.01, 0.1, 0.3, 1.5, 3 and 10 mg/kg. The point of sequencing TCRbeta in the periphery was to test whether ivuxolimab changed TCR sequence diversity and drove clonal T-cell expansion. Prior anti-PD-1, anti-PD-L1 or anti-CTLA-4 therapy was permitted, and checkpoint inhibitors had been received by less than 45% of dose-escalation patients. Partial responses occurred in three dose-escalation patients: two with cutaneous melanoma and one with hepatocellular carcinoma. The paper reports the monotherapy dose-escalation portion (N of about 54 patients) of the phase I ivuxolimab trial.

Patients with autoimmune disease history or receiving systemic immunosuppression were excluded from the trial. In every dose cohort, peripheral blood was drawn for TCR sequencing at baseline, cycle 4 day 1, and cycle 7 day 1. The samples were drawn from a first-in-human, open-label, multicenter phase I dose-escalation trial of ivuxolimab. Adults with locally advanced or metastatic melanoma, renal cell, hepatocellular, or head and neck squamous cell carcinoma were enrolled in the trial. Before TCR sequencing, CD4+ and CD8+ T cells were separately sorted from peripheral blood. The CDR3 goes from the cysteine to the phenylalanine over 13 residues. Kept here is only the CDR3 DNA, which spans 39 bases and is read in frame from base 1. Trimming costs V 5 bases and J 8 bases, and their ends lie 10 bases apart. Sequences SGHTA (CDR1) and FQGNSA (CDR2) are obtained from the germline V gene. The research as a whole found: At doses from 0.1 to 3.0 mg/kg, clonal expansion was seen in both CD4+ and CD8+ blood T cells between baseline and week 6. After ivuxolimab, more expanded clones were found on average in CD8+ T cells than in CD4+ T cells. Low levels of normalized T-cell clonal expansion were also seen in some patients who did not respond. In the 0.1-3.0 mg/kg groups, partial responders had among the lowest normalized peripheral clonal expansion, particularly in CD8+ T cells. Which antigens the clonally expanded peripheral T cells were specific for was not determined.

Genomic DNA was extracted from sorted cells for sequencing of the TCRbeta CDR3 region. The immunoSEQ Assay was used to sequence the TCRbeta CDR3 regions. TCRdb holds this immuneACCESS table with in-frame rearrangements only. Some clones are missing; in checked studies, unresolved V genes explain under half, and the rest has no known cause. The sample table records about 150,000 clones; 90% to 95% of these occur just once. About 0.93% of the sample is held by the ten biggest clonotypes. This chain joins TRBV7-2 to TRBJ1-6; no D segment can be confidently identified. The specimen comprised CD4+ or CD8+ T cells sorted from blood, sampled in a trial of the OX40 agonist ivuxolimab. This receptor was obtained from an adult with an advanced solid tumor such as melanoma, head and neck, liver or kidney cancer. The DNA sequence is as follows: TGTGCCAGCAGCCCTCGGGAGCATTCACCCCTCCACTTT. Its protein product is CASSPREHSPLHF.